A single sample is the source of the 19 T cell receptor beta chains below, sequenced in a study of metastatic and nonmetastatic thyroid tumors (dated by TCRdb to the early 2020s). No patient had received any treatment before thyroid surgery. Receptor libraries were prepared by PCR. Reads for this sample came from an Illumina HiSeq 4000. TCRdb itself trimmed the public reads at Q25 with fastp, ran MiXCR and retained productive beta chains. The sample table lists just over 15,000 clones, around 3.8% of them with a count of one. In total, the top ten clones hold about 25% of the sample. Sequencing was carried out using tumor tissue. These receptors were taken from a female donor with papillary thyroid cancer or a benign thyroid nodule (not recorded which). Some clones in this sample may be carry-over from other donors' samples.

Judged by abundance, this clone is medium-sized. The chain couples TRBV7-9 to TRBJ1-6, with D uncertain. The V end lost 1 base, the J end lost 3 bases, and 4 bases lay between the germline ends. There are 14 residues in the CDR3. The germline V gene encodes CDR1 SEHNR and CDR2 FQNEAQ (reference sequence). The CDR3 spells CASSLEHYNSPLHF. The CDR3 coding sequence is TGTGCCAGCAGCTTAGAACACTATAATTCACCCCTCCACTTT.

This clone was detected only a few times. The V gene is TRBV7-9, the J gene TRBJ2-7; TRBD2 is a possible D gene (6 bases). The CDR3 contains 16 residues. V dropped 3 bases and J dropped 0 bases, with 15 bases sitting between them. Germline loops: CDR1 SEHNR, CDR2 FQNEAQ (reference sequence). The CDR3 DNA follows: TGTGCCAGCAGCTTTTTTGACGGGAGTGCCTCCTACGAGCAGTACTTC. This translates into CASSFFDGSASYEQYF.

There are a few counts of this clone. The CDR3 region has the DNA TGCGCCAGCACCCCCGGGACTCCTGGGGAAAAACTGTTTTTT. This gives the protein CASTPGTPGEKLFF. The chain is built from TRBV5-1 and TRBJ1-4, with a tentative D call TRBD1 (5 bases). This CDR3 comprises 14 residues. Trimming pared 6 bases from V and 8 bases from J, leaving 17 bases between. The germline gives CDR1 SGHRS, CDR2 YFSETQ. Using reference TRBV5-1 and TRBJ1-4 for the parts outside the CDR3, the full variable domain is KAGVTQTPRYLIKTRGQQVTLSCSPISGHRSVSWYQQTPGQGLQFLFEYFSETQRNKGNFPGRFSGRQFSNSRSEMNVSTLELGDSALYLCASTPGTPGEKLFFGSGTQLSVL.

The rearrangement links TRBV3-1 to TRBJ2-2; D perhaps matches TRBD1 (5 bases). The CDR3 length is 16 residues. Germline V CDR1 and CDR2: LGHDT, YNNKEL (reference sequence). Trimming pared 1 base from V and 6 bases from J, leaving 15 bases between. CDR3 sequence: CASSQGGQSIPGELFF. The CDR3 bases are TGTGCCAGCAGCCAAGGCGGACAATCTATTCCCGGGGAGCTGTTTTTT.

The V gene is TRBV10-3, the J gene TRBJ2-3; 8 nucleotides agree with TRBD1. V lost 0 bases to trimming and J lost 1 base; unmatched junction nucleotides: 0. CDR1 and CDR2 (germline): ENHRY, SYGVKD. The CDR3 has 15 residues. The CDR3 sequence is CAISESTGGTDTQYF. As DNA, the CDR3 is TGTGCCATCAGTGAGTCGACAGGGGGCACAGATACGCAGTATTTT.

This chain joins TRBV6-2 or TRBV6-3 and TRBJ2-7, with TRBD2 as a possible D gene (5 bases). Germline V gene sequence: CDR1 MNHEY, CDR2 SVGEGT. There are 13 residues in the CDR3. The V end was cut by 7 bases, the J end by 4 bases, with 14 bases between. The CDR3 spells CASKVGPGYEQYF. The CDR3 DNA reads TGTGCCAGCAAGGTTGGTCCGGGGTACGAGCAGTACTTC.

J is TRBJ1-1 and V is TRBV19; a weak D match, TRBD1 (5 bases). Germline values: CDR1 LNHDA, CDR2 SQIVND (reference sequence). V lost 11 bases, J lost 5 bases, and 21 bases lay in between. The CDR3 is 14 amino acids. CDR3 DNA sequence: TGTGCCTGGAGTGACGGGGGATGGGCGACTGAAGCTTTCTTT. Translation: CAWSDGGWATEAFF.

This clone has just a few counts. The V call is TRBV28, the J call TRBJ1-2; 8 nucleotides agree with TRBD1. The CDR3 is made up of 16 amino acids. The germline gives CDR1 MDHEN, CDR2 SYDVKM. The V segment lost 5 bases and the J segment 8 bases; nucleotides outside the gene matches: 16. The CDR3 here is CASSPGQDPYYGGYTF. The CDR3 DNA reads TGTGCCAGCAGTCCGGGACAGGACCCTTACTATGGCGGCTACACCTTC.

In this sample, this clone turned up a few times. The CDR3 sequence is CASSYFGRGNEQYF. For the CDR3, the DNA is TGTGCCAGCAGTTACTTCGGTAGGGGGAACGAGCAGTACTTC. The chain employs TRBV6-5 and TRBJ2-7; a possible D gene is TRBD1 (6 bases). The CDR3 contains 14 residues. V shed 1 base and J shed 5 bases, with 12 bases lying between them. In germline, CDR1 is MNHEY, CDR2 SVGAGI.

The CDR3 region has the DNA TGTGCCAGCAGCTTGGGGGCAGGCGGCTATGGCTACACCTTC. Protein product: CASSLGAGGYGYTF. The V and J genes are TRBV5-4 and TRBJ1-2; no definite D call. The CDR3 is 14 amino acids. V lost 0 bases, J lost 4 bases, and 10 bases lay in between. CDR1 is SGHNT and CDR2 is YYREEE in the germline V gene (reference sequence).

This clone appeared a few times. The CDR3 here is CASSWTVTDTQYF. The CDR3 bases are TGTGCCAGTAGCTGGACAGTGACAGATACGCAGTATTTT. J is TRBJ2-3 and V is TRBV19, with D tentatively TRBD1 (6 bases). The CDR3 runs 13 residues. The V gene lost 6 bases and the J gene lost 3 bases, with 10 bases spanning the gap. CDR1 and CDR2 from the germline V gene are LNHDA and SQIVND (reference sequence). Supplemented by reference TRBV19 and TRBJ2-3, the full variable domain reads DGGITQSPKYLFRKEGQNVTLSCEQNLNHDAMYWYRQDPGQGLRLIYYSQIVNDFQKGDIAEGYSVSREKKESFPLTVTSAQKNPTAFYLCASSWTVTDTQYFGPGTRLTVL.

This clone has more than one count but fewer than ten. This rearrangement joins TRBV28 to TRBJ1-5; maybe TRBD1 (6 bases). V dropped 5 bases and J dropped 4 bases, with 15 bases sitting between them. This CDR3 comprises 15 residues. Germline V lookup: CDR1 MDHEN, CDR2 SYDVKM. The CDR3 is CASSIIQGSNQPQHF. In DNA, the CDR3 is TGTGCCAGCAGTATAATACAGGGATCTAATCAGCCCCAGCATTTT.

This clone was counted a few times. A much larger clone lies one base from this, so it may be a read error. This chain connects TRBV4-2 to TRBJ2-2, with TRBD1 matching over 12 bases. The CDR3 covers 17 residues. Per the germline V gene, CDR1 is LGHNA and CDR2 is YNFKEQ. Trimming cost V 0 bases and J 6 bases; bases outside gene matches: 5. CDR3 in DNA: TGTGCCAGCAGCCAAGAGCGCGGGACAGGGGGCGCCGGGGAGCTGTTTTTT. This sequence encodes CASSQERGTGGAGELFF.

This chain joins TRBV6-6 and TRBJ2-1; D gene ambiguous. The CDR3 consists of 12 residues. V gave up 0 bases and J gave up 8 bases, with 5 bases separating them. Germline CDR1 is MNHNY and CDR2 is SVGAGI (reference sequence). The CDR3 DNA is TGTGCCAGCAGTTACTCGGTGGATGAGCAGTTCTTC. Its protein product is CASSYSVDEQFF.

The chain joins TRBV5-1 to TRBJ1-2, with 10 bases identical to TRBD1. There are 14 residues in the CDR3. Germline assignment: CDR1 SGHRS and CDR2 YFSETQ. The V and J ends lost 6 bases and 6 bases, in that order; junction bases with no gene match: 8. The CDR3 nucleotides are TGCGCCAGCACGCCGGGACAGGGGTGGGATGGCTACACCTTC. Amino acids: CASTPGQGWDGYTF.

This clone is medium-sized. The gene calls are TRBV20-1 and TRBJ2-2; 10 nucleotides agree with TRBD2. Germline loops: CDR1 DFQATT, CDR2 SNEGSKA (reference sequence). This CDR3 is built from 16 residues. Germline trimming cut 2 bases from V and 6 bases from J; bases unmatched to any gene: 9. CDR3 sequence: CSARPPSGRGSGELFF. CDR3 DNA sequence: TGCAGTGCTAGACCTCCTAGCGGGAGAGGTTCCGGGGAGCTGTTTTTT.

A few counts support this clone. The CDR3 sequence: CASSLYGNTGELFF. CDR3 nucleotides: TGTGCCAGCAGCTTGTACGGGAACACCGGGGAGCTGTTTTTT. The chain links TRBV5-6 to TRBJ2-2; no reliable D call. The CDR3 length is 14 residues. Germline V CDR1 and CDR2: SGHDT, YYEEEE. Deletions cut 1 base from V and 1 base from J, with 5 bases between.

The rearrangement joins TRBV7-8 to TRBJ2-3; TRBD2 might be the D (5 bases). Germline loops: CDR1 SGHVS, CDR2 FQNEAQ. V gave up 7 bases and J gave up 4 bases, with 12 bases separating them. This CDR3 is 13 amino acids long. The CDR3 is CASNYAGADTQYF. The CDR3 DNA follows: TGTGCCAGCAACTATGCCGGGGCAGATACGCAGTATTTT.

This clone was recorded a few times. The chain is built from TRBV27 and TRBJ2-1; 8 bases match TRBD2. This CDR3 has 18 amino acids. V lost 6 bases and J lost 4; bases outside the gene matches: 17. Germline V CDR1 and CDR2: MNHEY, SMNVEV (reference sequence). The CDR3 protein is CASSPWTAGTSIYNEQFF. CDR3 nucleotides: TGTGCCAGCAGCCCGTGGACAGCCGGGACTAGTATTTACAATGAGCAGTTCTTC.